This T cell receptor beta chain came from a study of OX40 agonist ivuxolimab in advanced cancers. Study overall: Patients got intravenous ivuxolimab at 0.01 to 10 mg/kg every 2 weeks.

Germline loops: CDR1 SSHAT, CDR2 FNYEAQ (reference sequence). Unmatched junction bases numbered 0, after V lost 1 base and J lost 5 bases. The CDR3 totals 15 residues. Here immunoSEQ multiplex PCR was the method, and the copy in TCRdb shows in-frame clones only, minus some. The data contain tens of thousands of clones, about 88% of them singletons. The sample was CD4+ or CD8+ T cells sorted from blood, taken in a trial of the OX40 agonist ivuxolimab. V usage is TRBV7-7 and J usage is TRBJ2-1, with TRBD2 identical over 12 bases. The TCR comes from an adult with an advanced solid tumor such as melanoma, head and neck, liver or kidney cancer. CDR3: CASSLGTSGNNEQFF. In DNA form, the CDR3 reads TGTGCCAGCAGCTTAGGGACTAGCGGGAACAATGAGCAGTTCTTC.